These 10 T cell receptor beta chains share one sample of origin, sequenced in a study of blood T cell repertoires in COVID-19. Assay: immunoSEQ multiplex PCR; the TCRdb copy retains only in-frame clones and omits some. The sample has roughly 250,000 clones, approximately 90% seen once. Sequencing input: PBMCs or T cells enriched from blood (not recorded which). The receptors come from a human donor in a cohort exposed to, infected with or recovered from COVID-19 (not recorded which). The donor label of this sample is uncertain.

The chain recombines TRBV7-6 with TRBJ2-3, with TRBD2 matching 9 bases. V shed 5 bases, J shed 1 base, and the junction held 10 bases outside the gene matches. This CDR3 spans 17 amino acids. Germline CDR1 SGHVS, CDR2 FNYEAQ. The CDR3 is CASSELSGGPGTDTQYF. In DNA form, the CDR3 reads TGTGCCAGCAGCGAACTTAGCGGGGGCCCGGGCACAGATACGCAGTATTTT.

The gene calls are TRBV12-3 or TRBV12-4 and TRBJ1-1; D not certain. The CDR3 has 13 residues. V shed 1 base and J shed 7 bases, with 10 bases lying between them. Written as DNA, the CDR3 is TGTGCCAGCAGTTTAGGGGCCGCCCTTGAAGCTTTCTTT. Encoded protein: CASSLGAALEAFF.

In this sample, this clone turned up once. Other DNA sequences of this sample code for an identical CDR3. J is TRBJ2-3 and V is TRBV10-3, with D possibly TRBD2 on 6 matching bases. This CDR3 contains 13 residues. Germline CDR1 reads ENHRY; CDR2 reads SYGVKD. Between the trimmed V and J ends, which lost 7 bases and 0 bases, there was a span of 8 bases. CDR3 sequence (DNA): TGTGCCATCAATAGCGGTAGCACAGATACGCAGTATTTT. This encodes CAINSGSTDTQYF.

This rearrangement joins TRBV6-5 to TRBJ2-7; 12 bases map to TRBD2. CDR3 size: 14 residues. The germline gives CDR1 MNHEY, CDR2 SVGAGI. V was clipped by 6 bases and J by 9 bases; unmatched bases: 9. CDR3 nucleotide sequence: TGTGCCAGCAGAGCGTCTAGCGGGGGGGCGAGGCAGTACTTC. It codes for CASRASSGGARQYF.

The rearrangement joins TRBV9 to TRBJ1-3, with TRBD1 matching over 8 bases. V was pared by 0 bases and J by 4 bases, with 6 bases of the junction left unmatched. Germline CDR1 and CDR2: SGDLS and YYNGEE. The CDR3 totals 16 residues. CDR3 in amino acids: CASSVGFRGPGNTIYF. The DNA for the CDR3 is TGTGCCAGCAGCGTAGGTTTCAGGGGGCCCGGAAACACCATATATTTT.

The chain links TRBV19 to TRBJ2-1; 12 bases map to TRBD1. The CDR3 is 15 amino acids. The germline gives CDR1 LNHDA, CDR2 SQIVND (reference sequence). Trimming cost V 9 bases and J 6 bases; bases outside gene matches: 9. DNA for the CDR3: TGTGCCAGCACTACCGGGACAGGGGGCGGCAATGAGCAGTTCTTC. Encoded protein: CASTTGTGGGNEQFF.

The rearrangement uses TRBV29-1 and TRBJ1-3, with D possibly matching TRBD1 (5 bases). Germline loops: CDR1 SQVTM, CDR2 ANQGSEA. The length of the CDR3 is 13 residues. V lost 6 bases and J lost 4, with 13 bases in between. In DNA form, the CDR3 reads TGCAGCGTCAACCAGGGTTCCGGAAACACCATATATTTT. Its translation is CSVNQGSGNTIYF.

CDR3 region: CASSFWTGPGNTEAFF. DNA of the CDR3: TGTGCCAGCAGCTTCTGGACAGGGCCAGGGAACACTGAAGCTTTCTTT. V gene TRBV7-9 combines with J gene TRBJ1-1, with 8 bases that match TRBD1. This CDR3 has 16 amino acids. CDR1 SEHNR and CDR2 FQNEAQ come from the germline V gene (reference sequence). V gave up 3 bases and J gave up 1 base; unmatched junction bases: 7.

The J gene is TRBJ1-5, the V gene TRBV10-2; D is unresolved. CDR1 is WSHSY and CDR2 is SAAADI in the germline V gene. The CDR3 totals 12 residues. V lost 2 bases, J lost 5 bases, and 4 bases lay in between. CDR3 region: CASSEPYQPQHF. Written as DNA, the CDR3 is TGCGCCAGCAGTGAGCCTTATCAGCCCCAGCATTTT.

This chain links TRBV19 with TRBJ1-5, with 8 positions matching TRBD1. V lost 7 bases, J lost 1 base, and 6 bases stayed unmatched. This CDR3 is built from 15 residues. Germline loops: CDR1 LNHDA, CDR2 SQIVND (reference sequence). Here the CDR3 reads CASNLDRASNQPQHF. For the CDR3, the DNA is TGTGCCAGTAACCTGGACAGGGCAAGCAATCAGCCCCAGCATTTT.